This TCR beta chain is from a study of T cell responses to AZD1222 COVID-19 vaccine. This CDR3 has 14 amino acids. The V end was cut by 1 base, the J end by 5 bases, with 12 bases between. The germline V gene has CDR1 SGHRS and CDR2 YFSETQ. Some clones are missing from TCRdb's copy, which holds only in-frame ones; the method was immunoSEQ multiplex PCR. The sample has some 130,000 clones, about 93% seen once. This clone was recorded only once. The input for sequencing was peripheral blood, taken on day 0 of AZD1222 vaccination. The sequence came from an adult in good health. The V and J genes are TRBV5-1 and TRBJ1-1; D not resolved. CDR3 residues: CASSLSASGTEAFF. Written as DNA, the CDR3 is TGCGCCAGCAGCTTGTCTGCGTCGGGGACTGAAGCTTTCTTT.